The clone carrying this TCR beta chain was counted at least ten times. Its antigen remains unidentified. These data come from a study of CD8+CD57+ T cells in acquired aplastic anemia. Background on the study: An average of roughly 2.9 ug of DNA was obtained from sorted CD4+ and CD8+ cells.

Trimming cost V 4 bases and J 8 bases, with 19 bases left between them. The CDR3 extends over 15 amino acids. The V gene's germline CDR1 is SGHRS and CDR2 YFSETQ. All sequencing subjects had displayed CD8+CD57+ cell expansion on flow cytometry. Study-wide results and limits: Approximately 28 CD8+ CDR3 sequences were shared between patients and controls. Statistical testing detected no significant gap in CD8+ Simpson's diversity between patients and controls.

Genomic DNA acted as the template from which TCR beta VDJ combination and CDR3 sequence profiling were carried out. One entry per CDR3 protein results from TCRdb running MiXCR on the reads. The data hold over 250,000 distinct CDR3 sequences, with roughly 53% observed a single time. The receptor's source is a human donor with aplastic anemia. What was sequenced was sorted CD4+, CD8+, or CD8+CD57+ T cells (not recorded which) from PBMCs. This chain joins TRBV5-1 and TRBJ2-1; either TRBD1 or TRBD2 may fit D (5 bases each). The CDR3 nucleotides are TGCGCCAGCAGCGGACGCTCGGGACCATTATATGAGCAGTTCTTC. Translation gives CASSGRSGPLYEQFF.